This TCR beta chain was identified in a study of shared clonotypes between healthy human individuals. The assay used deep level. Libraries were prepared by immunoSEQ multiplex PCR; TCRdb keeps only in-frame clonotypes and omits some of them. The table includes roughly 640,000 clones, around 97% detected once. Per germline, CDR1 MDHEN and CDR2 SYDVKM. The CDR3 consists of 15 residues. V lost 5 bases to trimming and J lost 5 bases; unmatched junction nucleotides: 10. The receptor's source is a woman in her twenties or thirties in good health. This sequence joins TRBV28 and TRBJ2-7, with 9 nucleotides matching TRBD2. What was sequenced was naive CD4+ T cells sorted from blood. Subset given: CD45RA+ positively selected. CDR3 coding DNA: TGTGCCAGCAGTGCAGGGGGAGCGGGAGGCAACGAGCAGTACTTC. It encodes CASSAGGAGGNEQYF.